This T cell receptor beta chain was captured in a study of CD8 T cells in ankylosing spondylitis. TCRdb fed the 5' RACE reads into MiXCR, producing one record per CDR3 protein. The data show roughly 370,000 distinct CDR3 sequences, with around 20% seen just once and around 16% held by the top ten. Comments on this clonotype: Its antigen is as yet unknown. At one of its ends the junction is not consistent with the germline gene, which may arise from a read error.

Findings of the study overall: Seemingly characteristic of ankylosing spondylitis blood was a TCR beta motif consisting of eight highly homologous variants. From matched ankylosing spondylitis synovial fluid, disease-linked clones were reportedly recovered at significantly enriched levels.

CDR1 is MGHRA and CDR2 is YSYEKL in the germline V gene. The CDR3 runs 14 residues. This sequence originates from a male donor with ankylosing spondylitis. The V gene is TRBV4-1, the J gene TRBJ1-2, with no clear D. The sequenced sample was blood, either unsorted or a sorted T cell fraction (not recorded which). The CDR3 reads CVSSQPPGNYGYTF. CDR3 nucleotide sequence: TGCGTCAGCAGCCAACCACCGGGCAACTATGGCTACACCTTC.